The present TCR beta chain was sequenced within a study of spatial heterogeneity in lung cancer. TCRdb analysed the 5' RACE reads with MiXCR anew, one entry per CDR3 protein. The sample holds roughly 20,000 distinct CDR3 sequences, around 2.8% seen once. Time point denoted: sample taken at primary tumor resection. The donor group consisted of over 60 patients who had untreated, early-stage non-small cell lung cancer. The sample holds many counts of this clonotype. Its antigen is unidentified. Regarding the study as a whole: The counts of expanded TCRs, ubiquitous and regional, tracked ubiquitous and regional nonsynonymous mutations, respectively. Expanded intratumoral alpha and beta TCR counts tracked tumor mutation counts.

This CDR3 comprises 19 residues. CDR1 SGHVS and CDR2 FQNEAQ come from the germline V gene. Trimming shortened V by 3 bases and J by 2 bases, and 23 bases separated the two germline ends. The sequencing used lung tumor tissue, collected at surgery. The receptor's source is a male donor with early-stage non-small cell lung cancer. The gene calls are TRBV7-8 and TRBJ2-1; either TRBD1 or TRBD2 may supply D (5 bases each). The CDR3 region is CASSLNHRGRRVTYNEQFF. The CDR3 DNA follows: TGTGCCAGCAGCTTGAACCATAGAGGGCGCAGGGTAACCTACAATGAGCAGTTCTTC.